The present entry profiles one T cell receptor (beta chain) with its context. This CDR3 contains 17 residues. Germline lookup yields CDR1 MDHEN and CDR2 SYDVKM. V gave up 4 bases and J gave up 8 bases; unmatched junction bases: 19. The time point here: pre-treatment sample, taken before nivolumab and TIL therapy. The tumor samples were excised metastases, mostly pleural nodules or supraclavicular lymph nodes. The record originates from a study of TIL therapy for anti-PD-1-resistant metastatic lung cancer. Sequencing used immunoSEQ v3. Assay used: immunoSEQ multiplex PCR; TCRdb lists only in-frame clones, some missing. The data contain roughly 10,000 clones, 55% to 65% of them singletons.

This specimen was tumor tissue, taken at baseline. The chain couples TRBV28 to TRBJ1-2, with 7 bases matching TRBD1. The receptor's source is a person aged 25 to 80 with non-small cell lung cancer. The CDR3 loop reads CASSSPRGGSPAEGYTF. CDR3 sequence (DNA): TGTGCCAGCAGTTCACCACGAGGGGGCAGTCCCGCGGAAGGCTACACCTTC.